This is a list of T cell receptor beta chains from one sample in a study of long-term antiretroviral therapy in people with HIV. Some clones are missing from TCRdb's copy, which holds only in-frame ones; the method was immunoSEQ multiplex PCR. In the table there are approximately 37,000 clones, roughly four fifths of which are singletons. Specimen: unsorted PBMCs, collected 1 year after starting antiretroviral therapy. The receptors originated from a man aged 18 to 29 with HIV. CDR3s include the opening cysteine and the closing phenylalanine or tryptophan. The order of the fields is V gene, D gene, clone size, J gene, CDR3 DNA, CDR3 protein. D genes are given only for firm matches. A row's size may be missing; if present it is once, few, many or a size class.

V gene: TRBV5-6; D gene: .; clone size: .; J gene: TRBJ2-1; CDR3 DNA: TGTGCCAGCAGCTTAGGCGACAATGAGCAGTTCTTC; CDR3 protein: CASSLGDNEQFF
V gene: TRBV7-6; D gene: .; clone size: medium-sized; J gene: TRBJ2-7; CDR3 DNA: TGTGCCAGCAGCTTAACCCCGGGACCGAGCTACGAGCAGTACTTC; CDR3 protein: CASSLTPGPSYEQYF
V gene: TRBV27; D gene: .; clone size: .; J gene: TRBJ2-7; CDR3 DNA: TGTGCCAGCAGTTTCTCCAGCCACTACTACGAGCAGTACTTC; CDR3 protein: CASSFSSHYYEQYF
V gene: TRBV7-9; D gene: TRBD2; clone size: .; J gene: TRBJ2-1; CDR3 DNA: TGTGCCAGCAGCTTGGGGGCGGGAGGAGGAAATGAGCAGTTCTTC; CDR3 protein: CASSLGAGGGNEQFF
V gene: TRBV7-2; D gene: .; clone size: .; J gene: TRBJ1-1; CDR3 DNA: TGTGCCAGCAGGCCCGCAGGGTGGACTGAAGCTTTCTTT; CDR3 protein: CASRPAGWTEAFF
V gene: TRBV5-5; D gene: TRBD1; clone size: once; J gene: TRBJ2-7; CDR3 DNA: TGTGCCAGCAGCTTGGGACAGGGGGACTACGAGCAGTACTTC; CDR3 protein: CASSLGQGDYEQYF
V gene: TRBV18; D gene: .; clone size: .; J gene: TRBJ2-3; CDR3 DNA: TGTGCCAGCTCACCACTCAACCCTCTGAGCGGAACAAATACGCAGTATTTT; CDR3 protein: CASSPLNPLSGTNTQYF
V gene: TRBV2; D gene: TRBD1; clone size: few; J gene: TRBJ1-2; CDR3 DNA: TGTGCCAGCAGGGGTAACCCAGGGGGCGTCTATGGCTACACCTTC; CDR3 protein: CASRGNPGGVYGYTF
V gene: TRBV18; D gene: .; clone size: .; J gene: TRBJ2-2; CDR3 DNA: TGTGCCAGCTCCCACCGGGCGCCGAGCGACGAGAAGAACACCGGGGAGCTGTTTTTT; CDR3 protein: CASSHRAPSDEKNTGELFF
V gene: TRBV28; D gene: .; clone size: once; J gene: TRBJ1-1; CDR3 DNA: TGTGCCAGCAGTTTGGCGCAGGGTCCAGAGTTGAACACTGAAGCTTTCTTT; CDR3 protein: CASSLAQGPELNTEAFF
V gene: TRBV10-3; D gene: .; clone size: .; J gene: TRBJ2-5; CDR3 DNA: TGTGCCATCAGTGACAGGGCTGAGACCCAGTACTTC; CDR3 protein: CAISDRAETQYF
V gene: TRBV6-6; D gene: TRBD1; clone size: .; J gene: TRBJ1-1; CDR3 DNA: TGTGCCAGCAGCGCGCCGGGACAGGGTGCCACTGAAGCTTTCTTT; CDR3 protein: CASSAPGQGATEAFF
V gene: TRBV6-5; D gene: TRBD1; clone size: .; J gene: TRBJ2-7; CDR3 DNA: TGTGCCAGCAGTTACCCGGACAGGGTAGGAGGTAACGAGCAGTACTTC; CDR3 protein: CASSYPDRVGGNEQYF
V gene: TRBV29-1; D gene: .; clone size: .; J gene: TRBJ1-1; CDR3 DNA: TGCAGCGTTGAGTTGAACACTGAAGCTTTCTTT; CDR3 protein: CSVELNTEAFF
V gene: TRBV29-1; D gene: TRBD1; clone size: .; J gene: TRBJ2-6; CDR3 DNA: TGCAGCGTGCGAGGGACAGGCCTGTCTGGGGCCAACGTCCTGACTTTC; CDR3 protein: CSVRGTGLSGANVLTF
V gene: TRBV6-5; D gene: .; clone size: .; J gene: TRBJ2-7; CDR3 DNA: TGTGCCAGCAGTTACTCGGCTGGGAGCTACGAGCAGTACTTC; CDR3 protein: CASSYSAGSYEQYF
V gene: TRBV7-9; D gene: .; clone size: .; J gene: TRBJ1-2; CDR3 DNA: TGTGCCAGCAGCTCACAGGGCCTGAACTATGGCTACACCTTC; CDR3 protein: CASSSQGLNYGYTF
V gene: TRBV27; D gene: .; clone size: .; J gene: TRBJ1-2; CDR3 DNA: TGTGCCAGCAGTGGGGGCGGCTATGGCTACACCTTC; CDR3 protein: CASSGGGYGYTF
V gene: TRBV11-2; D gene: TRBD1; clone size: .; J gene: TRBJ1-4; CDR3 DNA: TGTGCCAGCAGCCCGGACAGGCTGCTTAATGAAAAACTGTTTTTT; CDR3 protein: CASSPDRLLNEKLFF
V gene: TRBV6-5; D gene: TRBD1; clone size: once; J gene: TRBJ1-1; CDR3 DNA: TGTGCCAGCAGACGGGACAGCATCTCTGGGGGAGCTTTCTTT; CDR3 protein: CASRRDSISGGAFF
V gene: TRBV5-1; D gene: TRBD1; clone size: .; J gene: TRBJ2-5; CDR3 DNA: TGCGCCAGCAGCTTGGTGCGACAGGGGGCGGGGGAAGAGACCCAGTACTTC; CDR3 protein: CASSLVRQGAGEETQYF
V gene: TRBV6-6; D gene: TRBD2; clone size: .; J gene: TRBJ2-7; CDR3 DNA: TGTGCCAGCAGTTCATACAGCGGGAGGTTCACCTACGAGCAGTACTTC; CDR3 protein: CASSSYSGRFTYEQYF
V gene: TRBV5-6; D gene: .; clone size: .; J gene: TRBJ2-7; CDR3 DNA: TGTGCCAGCAGCTTCGGGTCCTACGAGCAGTACTTC; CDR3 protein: CASSFGSYEQYF
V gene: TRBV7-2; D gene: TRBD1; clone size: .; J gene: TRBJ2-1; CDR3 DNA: TGTGCCAGCAGCTCCGGGACAGGGGTCAATGAGCAGTTCTTC; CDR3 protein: CASSSGTGVNEQFF
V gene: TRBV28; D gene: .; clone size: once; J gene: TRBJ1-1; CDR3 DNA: TGTGCCAGCAGTTTCTCCAGGGGCGCTGAAGCTTTCTTT; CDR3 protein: CASSFSRGAEAFF
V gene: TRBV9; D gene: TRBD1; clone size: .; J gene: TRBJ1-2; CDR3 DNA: TGTGCCAGCAGCCCGAGGCCACAGGGGGCAAATGGCTACACCTTC; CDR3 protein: CASSPRPQGANGYTF
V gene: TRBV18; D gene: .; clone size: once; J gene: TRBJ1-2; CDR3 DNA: TGTGCCAGCTCACCAGGCCCGGATGGCTACACCTTC; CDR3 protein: CASSPGPDGYTF
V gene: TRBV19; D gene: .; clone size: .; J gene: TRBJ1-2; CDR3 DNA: TGTGCCAGTAGGGGGGAATCTAACTATGGCTACACCTTC; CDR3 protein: CASRGESNYGYTF
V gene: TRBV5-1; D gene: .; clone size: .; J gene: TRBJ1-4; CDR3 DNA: TGCGCCAGCAGCCGGGGGGGACCCGATGAAAAACTGTTTTTT; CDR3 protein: CASSRGGPDEKLFF
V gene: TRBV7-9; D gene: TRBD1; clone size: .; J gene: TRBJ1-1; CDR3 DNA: TGTGCCAGCAGCACCAGACAGGGGGCGAACACTGAAGCTTTCTTT; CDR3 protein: CASSTRQGANTEAFF
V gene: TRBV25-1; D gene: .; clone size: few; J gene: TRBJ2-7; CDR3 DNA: TGTGCCAGCAGTGATCCCTACGAGCAGTACTTC; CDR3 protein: CASSDPYEQYF
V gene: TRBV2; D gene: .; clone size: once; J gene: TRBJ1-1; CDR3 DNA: TGTGCCAGCAGCCCTGAGCTTTGGGCTTTCTTT; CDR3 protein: CASSPELWAFF
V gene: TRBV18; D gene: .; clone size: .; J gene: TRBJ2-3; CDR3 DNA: TGTGCCAGCTCACCTACTCACCACGCAGGGGTTCCTTCTACGCAGTATTTT; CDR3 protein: CASSPTHHAGVPSTQYF
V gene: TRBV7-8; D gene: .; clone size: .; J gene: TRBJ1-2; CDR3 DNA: TGTGCCAGCAGCTTAGGACGGAACGCCTATGGCTACACCTTC; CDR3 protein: CASSLGRNAYGYTF
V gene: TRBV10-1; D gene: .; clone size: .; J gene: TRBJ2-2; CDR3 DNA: TGCGCCAGCAGTGCATTCAGGCAAACCGGGGAGCTGTTTTTT; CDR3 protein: CASSAFRQTGELFF
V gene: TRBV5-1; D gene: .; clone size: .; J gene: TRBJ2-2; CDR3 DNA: TGCGCCAGCAGCTGGAAAGTGGACACCGGGGAGCTGTTTTTT; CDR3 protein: CASSWKVDTGELFF